These T cell receptor beta chains were read from a single sample in a study of T and B cells in COVID-19 patients. TCRdb passed the multiplex PCR reads through MiXCR, listing each CDR3 protein once. This table holds fewer than 8,500 distinct CDR3 sequences, 31% found once. What was sequenced was blood. Receptor source: a human donor with active COVID-19. CDR3s include the opening cysteine and the closing phenylalanine or tryptophan. Each record gives: V gene, J gene, CDR3 protein.

TRBV7-2	TRBJ2-1	CASSRNPGLAGFTPFF
TRBV15	TRBJ1-5	CATSRGQGILPYSNQPQHF
TRBV5-1	TRBJ2-3	CASSGGQGAVHTQYF
TRBV27	TRBJ2-1	CASSPPWNNEQFF
TRBV5-1	TRBJ2-1	CASSFTLAGGLYEQFF
TRBV12-3/TRBV12-4	TRBJ1-2	CASSLLVFSGYTF
TRBV5-6	TRBJ2-1	CASSSGLAGMTYNEQFF
TRBV6-5	TRBJ1-4	CASSSPGQGYEKLFF
TRBV19	TRBJ2-5	CASSIGGQGNSQYF
TRBV18	TRBJ2-5	CASSPAGVQTQYF
TRBV7-6	TRBJ2-5	CASSFPGAWETQYF
TRBV6-5	TRBJ2-5	CASRGTGGYQETQYF
TRBV19	TRBJ1-1	CASSYSGTGHTEAFF
TRBV6-2/TRBV6-3	TRBJ2-7	CASSYSHRGGQSYEQYF
TRBV13	TRBJ2-6	CASSTDRVQGANVLTF
TRBV24-1	TRBJ2-3	CATSRLAGTDTQYF
TRBV18	TRBJ2-5	CASSPPTGGFGETQYF
TRBV6-5	TRBJ1-4	CASSYWGTREKLFF
TRBV12-3/TRBV12-4	TRBJ2-3	CASSPGWGGAIDTQYF
TRBV19	TRBJ1-5	CASSMGHSGNQPQHF
TRBV10-3	TRBJ2-3	CAISESEADTQYF
TRBV6-1	TRBJ2-5	CASSDRGETQYF
TRBV5-4	TRBJ1-6	CASSLGRGTLSSYNSPLHF
TRBV6-2/TRBV6-3	TRBJ1-3	CASSYLIGLGGTIYF
TRBV7-2	TRBJ2-5	CASSLALTSGGAMGTQYF
TRBV27	TRBJ1-5	CASSVSGRQPQHF
TRBV15	TRBJ1-4	CATCLSATNEKLFF
TRBV10-3	TRBJ2-3	CAISGRGRGTDTQYF
TRBV6-6	TRBJ1-5	CASSYSHTGYRYQPQHF
TRBV18	TRBJ2-3	CASSPRLAGGRSDTQYF
TRBV6-2/TRBV6-3	TRBJ1-2	CASSYLRRGNYGYTF
TRBV20-1	TRBJ2-6	CSARGAGANVLTF
TRBV6-2/TRBV6-3	TRBJ2-7	CASSLIAGDYYEQYF
TRBV5-1	TRBJ2-3	CASSLEDRGGTDTQYF
TRBV12-3/TRBV12-4	TRBJ1-5	CASSFGAGGRVQPQHF
TRBV19	TRBJ2-1	CASSKGRGLAGNNEQFF
TRBV6-5	TRBJ1-5	CASSPGGQPQHF
TRBV6-4	TRBJ2-1	CASSEKVVANEQFF
TRBV7-2	TRBJ1-1	CASSLATGGAVNTEAFF
TRBV29-1	TRBJ2-3	CSSSLGQDTQYF
TRBV28	TRBJ2-2	CASRPQTGLAGELFF
TRBV6-1	TRBJ2-5	CASRDYGGPGQETQYF
TRBV11-1	TRBJ1-1	CASSEKTGWPEAFF
TRBV5-4	TRBJ1-1	CVSSLGTVNTEAFF
TRBV6-2/TRBV6-3	TRBJ2-1	CASTPGTVYNEQFF